Given below is one T cell receptor (beta chain) in context. This specimen belongs to a study of CD8 T cells in Susac syndrome. cDNA came from roughly 0.5 to 1 ug RNA primed by random hexamers. Multiplex PCR with immunoSEQ amplified the TCR beta CDR3 across 54 Vbeta and 13 Jbeta. Via MiXCR, TCRdb re-called the immunoSEQ multiplex PCR reads, giving one row per CDR3 protein. The table includes about 60,000 distinct CDR3 sequences, around 90% detected once. The CDR3 covers 14 residues. The V end lost 1 base, the J end lost 2 bases, and 11 bases lay between the germline ends. CDR1 and CDR2 from the germline V gene are SQVTM and ANQGSEA.

The sequencing sample was made of CD8+ T cells from PBMCs. The sequence was obtained from a human donor in good health. The chain carries TRBV29-1 and TRBJ1-1, with D uncertain. The DNA of the CDR3 is TGCAGCGTTGAAGGAGGGCTCGGTAACACTGAAGCTTTCTTT. The encoded protein is CSVEGGLGNTEAFF. The entire variable domain, with the rest obtained from reference TRBV29-1 and TRBJ1-1, is as follows: SAVISQKPSRDICQRGTSLTIQCQVDSQVTMMFWYRQQPGQSLTLIATANQGSEATYESGFVIDKFPISRPNLTFSTLTVSNMSPEDSSIYLCSVEGGLGNTEAFFGQGTRLTVV.